These T cell receptor beta chains were read from a single sample in a study of T cell changes during pregnancy in multiple sclerosis. Here immunoSEQ multiplex PCR was the method, and the copy in TCRdb shows in-frame clones only, minus some. The table lists about 24,000 clones, around nine tenths of them singletons. Specimen: CD4+ T cells from peripheral blood mononuclear cells, collected in the second trimester of pregnancy. Receptors were obtained from a female donor in good health, enrolled as a control in a pregnancy study. The CDR3 runs from the conserved cysteine through the conserved F or W. A D gene is named only where the DNA matches it firmly. A clone size is listed for some rows: how often the clone was seen (once, few, many), or a class if it is expanded.

cdr3_length: 15; d_call: TRBD1; clone_size: NA; v_call: TRBV6-5; j_call: TRBJ2-5; cdr3_nt: TGTGCCAGCAGTCAAGGGGACAGGAGACAAGAGACCCAGTACTTC; cdr3_aa: CASSQGDRRQETQYF
cdr3_length: 13; d_call: NA; clone_size: NA; v_call: TRBV10-1; j_call: TRBJ2-7; cdr3_nt: TGCGCCAGCAGTGAGGCACTAGGGCACGAGCAGTACTTC; cdr3_aa: CASSEALGHEQYF
cdr3_length: 13; d_call: NA; clone_size: NA; v_call: TRBV6-1; j_call: TRBJ1-1; cdr3_nt: TGTGCCAGCAGTGACAGGGAATACACTGAAGCTTTCTTT; cdr3_aa: CASSDREYTEAFF
cdr3_length: 14; d_call: TRBD1; clone_size: medium-sized; v_call: TRBV9; j_call: TRBJ1-1; cdr3_nt: TGTGCCAGCAGCGTAGGGACAGGGGGCACTGAAGCTTTCTTT; cdr3_aa: CASSVGTGGTEAFF
cdr3_length: 15; d_call: TRBD2; clone_size: once; v_call: TRBV5-1; j_call: TRBJ2-3; cdr3_nt: TGCGCCAGCAGCTTGGGACTAGCGGGAGCAGATACGCAGTATTTT; cdr3_aa: CASSLGLAGADTQYF
cdr3_length: 14; d_call: NA; clone_size: NA; v_call: TRBV5-6; j_call: TRBJ1-5; cdr3_nt: TGTGCCAGCAAAATGGGTGGAGGAAAACAGCCCCAGCATTTT; cdr3_aa: CASKMGGGKQPQHF
cdr3_length: 15; d_call: NA; clone_size: once; v_call: TRBV5-1; j_call: TRBJ1-3; cdr3_nt: TGCGCCAGCAGCTCAGGGGTTGGAGGTGGAAACACCATATATTTT; cdr3_aa: CASSSGVGGGNTIYF
cdr3_length: 17; d_call: TRBD2; clone_size: once; v_call: TRBV14; j_call: TRBJ2-1; cdr3_nt: TGTGCCAGCAGCCAAGAGGGGGGACTAGCGGGAGTCGATGAGCAGTTCTTC; cdr3_aa: CASSQEGGLAGVDEQFF
cdr3_length: 15; d_call: TRBD1; clone_size: NA; v_call: TRBV10-1; j_call: TRBJ1-5; cdr3_nt: TGCGCCAGCAGTGGGACAGGGGGCCGTGTTCAGCCCCAGCATTTT; cdr3_aa: CASSGTGGRVQPQHF
cdr3_length: 13; d_call: NA; clone_size: medium-sized; v_call: TRBV2; j_call: TRBJ2-3; cdr3_nt: TGTGCCAGCTCAGAGGCTCACACAGATACGCAGTATTTT; cdr3_aa: CASSEAHTDTQYF